In its sample, the clone carrying this TCR beta chain was seen many times. The antigen is not known. One entry per CDR3 protein results from TCRdb running MiXCR on the reads. Counted here are about 130,000 distinct CDR3 sequences, more than 7% occurring once; the ten biggest clones make up 10%. The source of the sample is a study of T cell repertoires in cytomegalovirus infection. For the study at large: CMV infection together with matching HLA type was indicated by public TCR beta signatures.

Findings and limits, study-wide: Carriage of CMV together with the relevant HLA was identifiable through cumulative public TCR beta family frequency. HLA-C-restricted CMV clonotypes gave the most frequent clonotype in two of eight donors.

V was clipped by 5 bases and J by 6 bases, with 16 bases between them. The length of the CDR3 is 15 residues. Sequences were obtained from PBMCs. The source of this sequence is a human donor in good health (CMV status not recorded). Some clones in this sample may be carry-over from other donors' samples. V and J are TRBV12-3 or TRBV12-4 and TRBJ1-4; TRBD1 might be the D (5 bases). The CDR3 region is CASSPPRQLDEKLFF. The CDR3 bases are TGTGCCAGCAGTCCCCCTCGACAGCTGGATGAAAAACTGTTTTTT.